One and the same sample provided the 10 T cell receptor beta chains below, sequenced in a study of blood T cell repertoires in COVID-19. The repertoire was sequenced with immunoSEQ multiplex PCR; TCRdb's copy has only in-frame clones and lacks some. The sample shows about 60,000 clones, around 80% of them seen only once. Sequenced sample: peripheral blood. The receptors were gathered from a woman aged 70-85 years with acute or convalescent COVID-19.

This clone was observed once. The chain combines TRBV6-2 or TRBV6-3 with TRBJ2-5, with 9 bases lining up with TRBD2. CDR1 is MNHEY, CDR2 SVGEGT, per germline. V was clipped by 2 bases and J by 0 bases; unmatched bases: 7. The CDR3 extends over 17 amino acids. The CDR3 protein is CASSYGIASGDQETQYF. The CDR3, as DNA: TGTGCCAGCAGTTACGGAATAGCTAGCGGGGACCAAGAGACCCAGTACTTC.

The chain has TRBV2 and TRBJ1-4, with 10 bases that match TRBD1. Looked up from germline, CDR1 is SNHLY and CDR2 is FYNNEI. CDR3 length equals 14 residues. V lost 7 bases, J lost 7 bases, and 6 bases stayed unmatched. The CDR3 is CASNRQGAGEKLFF. DNA for the CDR3: TGTGCCAGCAACCGACAGGGGGCAGGTGAAAAACTGTTTTTT.

This clone was counted only a few times. This rearrangement joins TRBV15 to TRBJ2-1; D perhaps matches TRBD2 (7 bases). Germline V gives CDR1 LNHNV, CDR2 YYDKDF (reference sequence). The CDR3 is made up of 14 amino acids. The V and J ends lost 5 bases and 6 bases respectively, with 14 bases between them. In DNA form, the CDR3 reads TGTGCCACCAGCCCTTGGGGGGGGGCCAATGAGCAGTTCTTC. This translates into CATSPWGGANEQFF.

The chain links TRBV6-5 to TRBJ1-4; 7 bases are a match to TRBD1. Trimming removed 6 bases from V and 5 bases from J; junction bases left unmatched: 6. The CDR3 spans 14 residues. Germline CDR1 reads MNHEY; CDR2 reads SVGAGI. The CDR3 loop reads CASRWGQMNEKLFF. CDR3 bases: TGTGCCAGCAGGTGGGGACAGATGAATGAAAAACTGTTTTTT.

This clone was picked up one time. The gene calls are TRBV6-2 or TRBV6-3 and TRBJ1-5, with 7 bases matching TRBD1. V shed 2 bases, J shed 7 bases, and the junction held 11 bases outside the gene matches. The CDR3 runs to 16 residues. The germline CDR1 and CDR2 sequences are MNHEY and SVGEGT. DNA of the CDR3: TGTGCCAGCAGTTACAGGTCGACAGGGATGGGGCAGCCCCAGCATTTT. This encodes CASSYRSTGMGQPQHF.

The chain employs TRBV20-1 and TRBJ1-2; D gene unclear. CDR3 size: 9 residues. The V gene's germline CDR1 is DFQATT and CDR2 SNEGSKA (reference sequence). Between the trimmed V and J ends, which lost 6 bases and 6 bases, there was a span of 5 bases. The CDR3 DNA reads TGCAGTGCCCCCGATGGCTACACCTTC. Translated, it gives CSAPDGYTF.

This chain connects TRBV18 to TRBJ1-2, with 7 bases aligning to TRBD1. V trimming: 0 bases; J trimming: 8 bases; junction bases outside the gene matches: 3. This CDR3 has 13 amino acids. Germline values: CDR1 KGHSH, CDR2 LQKENI. This chain's CDR3 is CASSPPGQTGYTF. DNA for the CDR3: TGTGCCAGCTCACCACCGGGACAGACCGGCTACACCTTC.

J is TRBJ2-7 and V is TRBV7-8; TRBD1 matches 7 bases. CDR1 and CDR2 (germline): SGHVS, FQNEAQ. The CDR3 is 13 amino acids. V shed 4 bases, J shed 5 bases, and the junction held 5 bases outside the gene matches. The CDR3 region has the DNA TGTGCCAGCAGCTCGCCGACAGGGCACGAGCAGTACTTC. It specifies CASSSPTGHEQYF.

This sequence joins TRBV4-2 and TRBJ2-1; 7 bases map to TRBD1. This CDR3 region has 14 residues. Germline V CDR1 and CDR2: LGHNA, YNFKEQ. J lost 5 bases, V lost 1 base, and 2 bases had no gene match. The CDR3 sequence is CASSQGGQHNEQFF. In nucleotides, the CDR3 is TGTGCCAGCAGCCAAGGGGGACAGCACAATGAGCAGTTCTTC.

This sequence joins TRBV6-8 and TRBJ2-3, with D maybe TRBD1 (8 bases). CDR1 and CDR2 from the germline V gene are MNHGY and SAAAGT. The CDR3 loop spans 15 amino acids. The V end lost 9 bases, the J end lost 7 bases, and 23 bases lay between the germline ends. The CDR3 spells CASPNRGGAVYTQYF. In DNA form, the CDR3 reads TGTGCCAGTCCCAACAGGGGGGGGGCCGTCTATACGCAGTATTTT.